This T cell receptor (beta chain) was observed in a study of blood T cell repertoires in COVID-19. Study as a whole: The study drew acute and convalescent COVID-19 samples from the United States, Italy and Spain. PBMCs, B-cell-depleted T cells, or T cells were the source of the cDNA or gDNA that made up the material.

Per the original methods: Scientists estimated how many nucleated cells there were by amplifying reference gene primers. Here immunoSEQ multiplex PCR was the method, and the copy in TCRdb shows in-frame clones only, minus some. That table furnishes V, J and clone size, whereas the DNA furnished D and trimming. In the table there are approximately 150,000 clones, about 89% of which are singletons. The sequencing sample was made of peripheral blood. This clonotype originated in a man aged 50-59 years who had recovered from COVID-19.

The CDR3 nucleotides read TGTGCCAGCAGGTCGAGTAATCAGCCCCAGCATTTT. This codes for CASRSSNQPQHF. The chain recombines TRBV28 with TRBJ1-5; D uncertain. CDR3 length: 12 amino acids. Germline values: CDR1 MDHEN, CDR2 SYDVKM. V dropped 6 bases and J dropped 4 bases, with 7 bases sitting between them.